The entry below describes one T cell receptor (beta chain). Its antigen is currently unknown. The data were obtained in a study of CD8+CD57+ T cells in acquired aplastic anemia. For the study at large: The average for DNA from sorted CD4+ and CD8+ cells was about 2.9 ug. Study results and caveats: Patients and controls shared 25 to 30 CD8+ CDR3 sequences.

For CDR3 and TCR beta VDJ profiling, genomic DNA was the template used. TCRdb called the reads again in MiXCR, with one record for every CDR3 protein. The sample includes roughly 220,000 distinct CDR3 sequences, 50% to 70% of them seen just once. V was clipped by 5 bases and J by 2 bases; unmatched bases: 5. The CDR3 is made up of 15 amino acids. Germline V gene sequence: CDR1 SGHVS, CDR2 FQNEAQ. In patients chosen for sequencing, flow cytometry had shown CD8+CD57+ cell expansion. Blood sampling was performed on the patients, and none of them had received therapy by then. Source material: sorted CD4+, CD8+, or CD8+CD57+ T cells (not recorded which) from PBMCs. V gene TRBV7-8 combines with J gene TRBJ2-7; 11 nucleotides match TRBD2. The clonotype comes from a human donor with aplastic anemia. CDR3 loop: CASSTYSGGAYEQYF. The CDR3 nucleotides read TGTGCCAGCAGCACCTATAGCGGGGGGGCCTACGAGCAGTACTTC.